This TCR beta chain derives from a study of blood T cell repertoires in COVID-19. Profiling relied on immunoSEQ multiplex PCR, and the TCRdb table lists in-frame clones only, not all of them. The sample comprises roughly 330,000 clones, around 82% of which are singletons, and roughly 1.1% rests with the top ten. Germline values: CDR1 MNHEY, CDR2 SVGEGT. V lost 6 bases, J lost 0 bases, and 18 bases lay in between. This CDR3 spans 18 amino acids. This clone has just one count. The sequence came from a woman in her 50s with acute or convalescent COVID-19. The chain is built from TRBV6-2 or TRBV6-3 and TRBJ2-6; weak D call: TRBD1 (6 bases). Sequencing input: peripheral blood. The CDR3 nucleotides are TGTGCCAGCAGCGTAGTAGGGACATTGAGCTCTGGGGCCAACGTCCTGACTTTC. Translation: CASSVVGTLSSGANVLTF.